Listed below are T cell receptor beta chains from one sample, sequenced in a study of cytomegalovirus exposure and HLA in healthy donors. Data came from immunoSEQ multiplex PCR; TCRdb stores just in-frame clones and leaves some out. Of about 200,000 clones listed, roughly 85% are singletons. Sequencing was carried out using PBMCs. Receptors originate from a woman aged 18-29 years in good health and CMV-seronegative. Each CDR3 is given with its conserved first and last residue. Each record gives: V gene, CDR3 length, clone size, J gene, D gene, CDR3 DNA, CDR3 protein. A D gene is named only where the DNA matches it firmly. Rows give clone size only sometimes, using once, few, many, or a class for an expanded clone.

>TRBV5-6|15|NA|TRBJ2-4|NA
TGTGCCAGCAGCTGGCACAGGGTAACCAAAAACATTCAGTACTTC
CASSWHRVTKNIQYF
>TRBV30|12|NA|TRBJ2-1|NA
TGTGCCTGGAGTGTAGTTGACTATGAGCAGTTCTTC
CAWSVVDYEQFF
>TRBV5-1|15|few|TRBJ2-2|NA
TGCGCCAGCAGCTTGCGCGGGGAGAACACCGGGGAGCTGTTTTTT
CASSLRGENTGELFF
>TRBV29-1|15|NA|TRBJ1-1|NA
TGCAGCGTTAATAGGTATGAAGGGGGGAGCGCTGAAGCTTTCTTT
CSVNRYEGGSAEAFF
>TRBV6-6|15|NA|TRBJ1-2|TRBD1
TGTGCCAGCAGTTACTCGCCGGATGACAGGGGTGGCTACACCTTC
CASSYSPDDRGGYTF
>TRBV5-5|17|NA|TRBJ2-1|NA
TGTGCCAGCAGCTTGGGGCGTGTAGGAGGGGCGGGCGGTGAGCAGTTCTTC
CASSLGRVGGAGGEQFF
>TRBV9|15|NA|TRBJ1-6|NA
TGTGCCAGCAGCGTAGATGGGTCAGAGGATTCACCCCTCCACTTT
CASSVDGSEDSPLHF
>TRBV7-9|16|many|TRBJ2-2|NA
TGTGCCAGCAGCTTCAGGGGGGGCGCGGACACCGGGGAGCTGTTTTTT
CASSFRGGADTGELFF
>TRBV6-5|14|NA|TRBJ1-2|TRBD1
TGTGCCAGCAGCCGTGATCAGGGGGCTTCGGGCTACACCTTC
CASSRDQGASGYTF
>TRBV28|15|few|TRBJ1-2|TRBD1
TGTGCCAGCAGGTCGGACAGGGGGGGATTGTTTGGCTACACCTTC
CASRSDRGGLFGYTF
>TRBV15|18|NA|TRBJ1-5|TRBD1
TGTGCCACCAGCAGATCCGGGACAGACGTTTATAGCAATCAGCCCCAGCATTTT
CATSRSGTDVYSNQPQHF
>TRBV9|13|NA|TRBJ2-1|NA
TGTGCCAGCAGCGTAGATGGGGTAAATGAGCAGTTCTTC
CASSVDGVNEQFF
>TRBV19|15|NA|TRBJ2-1|NA
TGTGCCAGTAGCTTGGGGACACCGGGGTTCAATGAGCAGTTCTTC
CASSLGTPGFNEQFF
>TRBV7-8|17|NA|TRBJ2-7|TRBD2
TGTGCCAGCAGCCTTCGAGAGGGGACTAGGGGGATCTACGAGCAGTACTTC
CASSLREGTRGIYEQYF
>TRBV5-6|12|NA|TRBJ1-1|NA
TGTGCCAGCAGCAGGGACGGCACTGAAGCTTTCTTT
CASSRDGTEAFF
>TRBV2|13|few|TRBJ1-5|NA
TGTGCCAGTAGCAGGGCTGGCAATCAGCCCCAGCATTTT
CASSRAGNQPQHF
>TRBV27|12|NA|TRBJ2-1|NA
TGTGCCAGCACCTCCGTGGGCAATGAGCAGTTCTTC
CASTSVGNEQFF
>TRBV15|16|NA|TRBJ2-7|TRBD2
TGTGCCACCAGCAGAGATCGACTAGCGCCCTCCTACGAGCAGTACTTC
CATSRDRLAPSYEQYF
>TRBV6-5|13|once|TRBJ2-5|NA
TGTGCCAGCAGTAGGACGGTCCGGGAGACCCAGTACTTC
CASSRTVRETQYF
>TRBV23-1|15|NA|TRBJ2-7|NA
TGCGCCCCATGGTTGGGTGGGGAAGATAACTACGAGCAGTACTTC
CAPWLGGEDNYEQYF
>TRBV28|14|NA|TRBJ1-3|NA
TGTGCCAGCACCAAGGGGGGTTTGGGAAACACCATATATTTT
CASTKGGLGNTIYF
>TRBV10-3|14|NA|TRBJ1-4|NA
TGTGCCATCGGGCCCGGGACGGGGGAAGAAAAACTGTTTTTT
CAIGPGTGEEKLFF
>TRBV27|14|NA|TRBJ2-3|TRBD2
TGTGCCAGCATAGGACTAGGGAGCACAGATACGCAGTATTTT
CASIGLGSTDTQYF
>TRBV27|14|NA|TRBJ2-1|TRBD1
TGTGCCAGCAGTTTCGGGACAGGGGGCACTGAGCAGTTCTTC
CASSFGTGGTEQFF
>TRBV18|15|NA|TRBJ2-7|TRBD1
TGTGCCAGCTCACCTGAGGACAGGACGAACTACGAGCAGTACTTC
CASSPEDRTNYEQYF
>TRBV19|14|NA|TRBJ1-5|TRBD1
TGTGCCGCGGGGGACAGGGGGCTCAATCAGCCCCAGCATTTT
CAAGDRGLNQPQHF
>TRBV27|15|NA|TRBJ2-1|NA
TGTGCCAGCAGTTTCCTACCGGGACCGACACAAGAGCAGTTCTTC
CASSFLPGPTQEQFF
>TRBV29-1|12|NA|TRBJ1-2|NA
TGCAGCGTTGAAGAGGGGGGTCACGGCTACACCTTC
CSVEEGGHGYTF
>TRBV30|14|NA|TRBJ2-5|NA
TGTGCCTGGAGTGTGAACGCTATACAAGAGACCCAGTACTTC
CAWSVNAIQETQYF
>TRBV6-1|15|NA|TRBJ1-5|NA
TGTGCCAGCAGTGAAGGGTGGACGGTCAATCAGCCCCAGCATTTT
CASSEGWTVNQPQHF
>TRBV4-2|15|NA|TRBJ2-2|NA
TGTGCCAGCAGCCAAGAAACCGAACGGGGCGGGGAGCTGTTTTTT
CASSQETERGGELFF
>TRBV10-3|17|NA|TRBJ1-5|NA
TGTGCCATCAGTGAGTCGGAACAGCTTTATAGCAATCAGCCCCAGCATTTT
CAISESEQLYSNQPQHF
>TRBV18|14|NA|TRBJ2-7|TRBD1
TGTGCCAGCTCACCCGGGACAGGAGACTACGAGCAGTACTTC
CASSPGTGDYEQYF
>TRBV27|13|NA|TRBJ2-1|NA
TGTGCCAGCCGCCGGGATACTTACAATGAGCAGTTCTTC
CASRRDTYNEQFF